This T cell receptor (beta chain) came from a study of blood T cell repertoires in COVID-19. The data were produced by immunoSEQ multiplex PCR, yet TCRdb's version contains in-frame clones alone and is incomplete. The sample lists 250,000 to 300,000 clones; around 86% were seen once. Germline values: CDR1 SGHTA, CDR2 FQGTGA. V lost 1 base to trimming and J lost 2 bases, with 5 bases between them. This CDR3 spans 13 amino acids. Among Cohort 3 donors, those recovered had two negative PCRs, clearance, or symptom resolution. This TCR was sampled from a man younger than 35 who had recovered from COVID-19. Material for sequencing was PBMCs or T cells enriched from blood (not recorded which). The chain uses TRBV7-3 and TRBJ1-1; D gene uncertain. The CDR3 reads CASSLRANTEAFF. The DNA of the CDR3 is TGTGCCAGCAGCTTAAGGGCCAACACTGAAGCTTTCTTT.